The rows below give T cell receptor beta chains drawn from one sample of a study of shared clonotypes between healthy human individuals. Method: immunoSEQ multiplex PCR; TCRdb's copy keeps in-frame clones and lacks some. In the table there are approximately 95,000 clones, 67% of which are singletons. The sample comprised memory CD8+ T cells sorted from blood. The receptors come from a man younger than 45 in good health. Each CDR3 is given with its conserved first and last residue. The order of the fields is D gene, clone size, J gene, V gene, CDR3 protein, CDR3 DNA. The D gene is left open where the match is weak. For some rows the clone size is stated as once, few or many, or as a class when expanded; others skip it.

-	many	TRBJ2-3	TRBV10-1	CASSERVEDTQYF	TGCGCCAGCAGTGAAAGGGTGGAAGATACGCAGTATTTT
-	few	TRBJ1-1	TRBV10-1	CASSGYGTEAFF	TGCGCCAGCAGTGGGTATGGTACTGAAGCTTTCTTT
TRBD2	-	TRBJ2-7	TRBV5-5	CASSLASFLAGDYEQYF	TGTGCCAGCAGCTTGGCCAGTTTCCTAGCGGGGGACTACGAGCAGTACTTC
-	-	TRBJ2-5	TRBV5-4	CASRKSIPGGRETQYF	TGTGCCAGCAGGAAAAGCATCCCGGGTGGGCGGGAGACCCAGTACTTC
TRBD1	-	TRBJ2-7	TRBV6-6	CASSYPVDRVLHEQYF	TGTGCCAGCAGTTACCCGGTAGACAGGGTTTTGCACGAGCAGTACTTC
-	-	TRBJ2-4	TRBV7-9	CASSSGLAKNIQYF	TGTGCCAGCAGCTCGGGACTAGCCAAAAACATTCAGTACTTC
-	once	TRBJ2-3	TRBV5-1	CASSKEDGYTDTQYF	TGCGCCAGCTCCAAAGAGGACGGTTACACAGATACGCAGTATTTT
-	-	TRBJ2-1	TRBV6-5	CASSYSSQKYNEQFF	TGTGCCAGCAGTTACTCGTCCCAGAAATACAATGAGCAGTTCTTC
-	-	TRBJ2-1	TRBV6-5	CASSYSGAYNEQFF	TGTGCCAGCAGTTACTCAGGGGCCTACAATGAGCAGTTCTTC
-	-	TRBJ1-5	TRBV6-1	CASSLRTSDQPQHF	TGTGCCAGCAGTCTAAGGACATCAGATCAGCCCCAGCATTTT
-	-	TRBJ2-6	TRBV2	CASSELPQNSGANVLTF	TGTGCCAGCAGTGAACTCCCGCAGAACTCTGGGGCCAACGTCCTGACTTTC
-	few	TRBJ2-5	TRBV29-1	CSVVEEGETQYF	TGCAGCGTTGTGGAGGAGGGAGAGACCCAGTACTTC
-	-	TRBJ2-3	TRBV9	CASSPRGRGGDTQYF	TGTGCCAGCAGCCCAAGGGGCAGGGGCGGAGATACGCAGTATTTT
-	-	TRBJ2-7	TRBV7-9	CASSLVLHGDYEQYF	TGTGCCAGCAGCTTAGTGTTGCACGGAGACTACGAGCAGTACTTC
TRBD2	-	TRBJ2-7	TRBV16	CASSHFYGGEQYF	TGTGCCAGCAGCCATTTTTACGGGGGGGAGCAGTACTTC
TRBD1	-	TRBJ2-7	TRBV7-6	CASSLGQGDYEQYF	TGTGCCAGCAGCTTAGGACAGGGAGACTACGAGCAGTACTTC
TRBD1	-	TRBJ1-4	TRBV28	CASSPPGTGIANEKLFF	TGTGCCAGCAGCCCACCAGGGACAGGGATTGCTAATGAAAAACTGTTTTTT
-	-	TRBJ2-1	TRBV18	CASSPYSGDNEQFF	TGTGCCAGCTCTCCATATAGCGGAGACAATGAGCAGTTCTTC
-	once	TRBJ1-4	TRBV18	CASSPSMGSNEKLFF	TGTGCCAGCTCACCCTCAATGGGATCCAATGAAAAACTGTTTTTT
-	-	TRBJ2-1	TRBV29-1	CSVEWGAGMQNNEQFF	TGCAGCGTCGAATGGGGGGCGGGGATGCAGAACAATGAGCAGTTCTTC
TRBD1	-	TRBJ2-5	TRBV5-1	CASSLFQGTVKETQYF	TGCGCCAGCAGCTTGTTTCAGGGGACAGTCAAGGAGACCCAGTACTTC
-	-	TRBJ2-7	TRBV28	CASSLLDYEQYF	TGTGCCAGCAGTTTACTCGATTACGAGCAGTACTTC
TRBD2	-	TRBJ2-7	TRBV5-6	CASSLTSGRALYEQYF	TGTGCCAGCAGCTTAACTAGCGGGAGGGCCCTATACGAGCAGTACTTC
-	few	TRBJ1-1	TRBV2	CASTPRTGSTEAFF	TGTGCCAGCACGCCCCGAACAGGAAGCACTGAAGCTTTCTTT
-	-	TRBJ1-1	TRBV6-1	CASSPIGYNTLYAFF	TGTGCCAGCAGTCCCATCGGGTACAACACCCTTTACGCTTTCTTT
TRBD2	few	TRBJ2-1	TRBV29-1	CSVASGAYNEQFF	TGCAGCGTTGCTAGCGGGGCTTACAATGAGCAGTTCTTC
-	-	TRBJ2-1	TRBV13	CASSSRDFYSYNEQFF	TGTGCCAGCAGCTCGCGGGACTTTTATTCCTACAATGAGCAGTTCTTC
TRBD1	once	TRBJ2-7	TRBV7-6	CASSPRQGASGEQYF	TGTGCCAGCAGCCCAAGACAGGGAGCTTCGGGCGAGCAGTACTTC
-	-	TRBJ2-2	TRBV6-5	CASSWKEGGELFF	TGTGCCAGCAGTTGGAAGGAGGGCGGGGAGCTGTTTTTT
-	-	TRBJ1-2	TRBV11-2	CASSSGRNYGYTF	TGTGCCAGCAGCTCCGGCAGGAACTATGGCTACACCTTC
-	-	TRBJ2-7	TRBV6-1	CASSEALGGLSPYEQYF	TGTGCCAGCAGTGAAGCTTTGGGGGGCCTATCTCCCTACGAGCAGTACTTC
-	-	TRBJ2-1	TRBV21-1	CASSNRDSANEQFF	TGTGCCAGCAGCAACAGGGACAGCGCCAATGAGCAGTTCTTC
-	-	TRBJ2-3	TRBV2	CASSAGTLRTDTQYF	TGTGCCAGCAGTGCAGGCACATTACGCACAGATACGCAGTATTTT
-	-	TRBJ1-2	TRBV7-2	CASSRDRNLYGYTF	TGTGCCAGCAGCCGCGACAGGAACCTTTATGGCTACACCTTC
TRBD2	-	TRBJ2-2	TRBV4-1	CASSPGLAGSGELFF	TGCGCCAGCAGCCCCGGACTAGCGGGAAGCGGGGAGCTGTTTTTT
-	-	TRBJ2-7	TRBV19	CASSRRTDDEQYF	TGTGCCAGTAGTAGACGGACAGACGATGAGCAGTACTTC
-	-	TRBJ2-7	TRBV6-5	CASSEGTAPYEQYF	TGTGCCAGCAGTGAAGGGACGGCGCCCTACGAGCAGTACTTC
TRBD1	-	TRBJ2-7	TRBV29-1	CSVRQGDHEQYF	TGCAGCGTCCGACAGGGGGACCACGAGCAGTACTTC
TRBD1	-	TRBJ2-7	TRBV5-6	CASSFGTGVHEQYF	TGTGCCAGCAGCTTCGGGACAGGGGTGCACGAGCAGTACTTC
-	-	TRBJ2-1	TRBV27	CASSLTTGRDEQFF	TGTGCCAGCAGCTTAACGACAGGGAGGGATGAGCAGTTCTTC
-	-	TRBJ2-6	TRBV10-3	CAISETSSGANVLTF	TGTGCCATCAGTGAAACAAGCTCTGGGGCCAACGTCCTGACTTTC